Below are 2 T cell receptor beta chains sequenced from a single sample in a study of blood T cell repertoires in COVID-19. Sequencing used immunoSEQ multiplex PCR; TCRdb keeps in-frame clones, though not all of them. The sample holds approximately 250,000 clones, 88% seen once. Sequencing was carried out using PBMCs or T cells enriched from blood (not recorded which). These receptors all stem from a woman in her thirties who had recovered from COVID-19.

The chain uses TRBV3-1 (or the pseudogene TRBV3-2) and TRBJ2-2, with TRBD2 matching over 14 bases. With V trimmed by 3 bases and J by 3 bases, 9 bases remained unmatched. The CDR3 loop spans 19 amino acids. From germline, CDR1 is LGHDT and CDR2 YNNKEL (reference sequence). CDR3 nucleotides: TGTGCCAGCAGCCACGCGAGACAGGGACTAGCGGGGGACACCGGGGAGCTGTTTTTT. Its translation: CASSHARQGLAGDTGELFF.

This clone was seen more than once but under ten times. The genes are TRBV2 and TRBJ2-5; 7 bases line up with TRBD1. J lost 5 bases, V lost 4 bases, and 4 bases had no gene match. There are 13 residues in the CDR3. Germline V gene data show CDR1 as SNHLY and CDR2 as FYNNEI. This CDR3 is CASSAGQLETQYF. In DNA, the CDR3 is TGTGCCAGCAGTGCGGGACAGCTCGAGACCCAGTACTTC.